This T cell receptor beta chain was recovered during a study of blood T cells in healthy people across ages. Trimming shortened V by 2 bases and J by 10 bases, and 12 bases separated the two germline ends. There are 14 residues in the CDR3. In germline, CDR1 is MNHEY, CDR2 SMNVEV (reference sequence). A second PCR of about 7 to 11 cycles used a sample-barcoded 5' primer and a J-beta primer mix. Using its own MiXCR run on the 5' RACE reads, TCRdb lists one record per CDR3 protein. The sample consists of approximately 1,000,000 distinct CDR3 sequences, 35% to 40% of them appearing once. The V and J genes are TRBV27 and TRBJ1-6; TRBD1 might be the D (5 bases). The TCR originated in a young man in good health. The specimen was blood. The CDR3 nucleotides read TGTGCCAGCAGTTTAAGGGGTGGAGGATCACCCCTCCACTTT. Translated, it gives CASSLRGGGSPLHF.